The T cell receptor (beta chain) under discussion was sequenced for a study of regulatory T cells in long-lasting Graves disease. Documented time point: newly diagnosed GD, antithyroid drugs for less than 3 months. PBMCs were the source of the RNA used for TCR sequencing. By American Thyroid Association guidelines, Graves' disease was diagnosed in the cohort. The CDR3 loop spans 15 amino acids. Germline V lookup: CDR1 SGHTA, CDR2 FQGTGA. V was cut by 5 bases and J by 5 bases, with 15 bases left in between. This clonotype was detected a few times. Assembly of TCR beta libraries relied on iRepertoire HTBI primers together with Arm-PCR of CDR3 regions. TCRdb re-analysed the multiplex PCR reads in MiXCR, keeping a single row per CDR3 protein. The sample has around 400,000 distinct CDR3 sequences; 12% are singletons. The sample also formed part of further work on T cells in Graves' hyperthyroidism and ophthalmopathy. That paper states: These patients, aged 18 to 65, had recently diagnosed hyperthyroidism lasting under 2 months. Thyroid ultrasound and orbital computed tomography, with clinical symptoms and serum thyroxine and TRAb, informed diagnoses. Researchers ran a first-round RT-PCR on the TCR CDR3 using the HTBI primer set.

The receptor's source is a woman between 18 and 30 years old with Graves disease. The chain has TRBV7-3 and TRBJ2-2; D gene unclear. The sample in question was peripheral blood mononuclear cells (PBMCs), obtained at new diagnosis, from a patient treated with antithyroid drugs. The CDR3 DNA is TGTGCCAGCAGCAAATCCCGTGGGGTTACCGGGGAGCTGTTTTTT. Protein sequence: CASSKSRGVTGELFF.